Given below is one T cell receptor beta chain in context. Its specificity is unknown. Libraries were prepared by immunoSEQ multiplex PCR; TCRdb keeps only in-frame clonotypes and omits some of them. This sample yields some 300,000 clones, of which about 77% are seen a single time; over 5.5% belongs to the top ten. The data were obtained in a study of cytotoxic CD8 clonotypes in ibrutinib-treated CLL. Study in general: Overall, around 25 responses were partial and 2 complete; following median roughly 70 months, about 15 patients stayed remitted and about 12 progressed.

General study results and limits: Circulating CD8+ T-cell counts were tracked by baseline clonality, which exceeded that of age-matched healthy donors. Clonality rose at ibrutinib response, held steady in sustained remission, and fell toward baseline at progression.

This clonotype originated in a human donor with chronic lymphocytic leukemia. The sequencing used PBMCs, collected before ibrutinib treatment.

The CDR3 sequence is CASSLGGMNQPQHF. CDR3 sequence (DNA): TGTGCCAGCAGCTTAGGGGGGATGAATCAGCCCCAGCATTTT. V and J are TRBV7-9 and TRBJ1-5; weak D call: TRBD1 (5 bases). Trimming removed 1 base at V and 4 bases at J, with 8 bases between. The CDR3 sequence is 14 residues long. The V gene's germline CDR1 is SEHNR and CDR2 FQNEAQ (reference sequence).